The 17 T cell receptor beta chains below were found in one sample sequenced in a study of metastatic and nonmetastatic thyroid tumors. TCRdb reanalyzed the PCR reads with MiXCR. This table has over 25,000 clones, about a sixth appearing once. Each patient went into thyroid surgery without having received any treatment. The source material was blood. The receptors were gathered from a female donor with papillary thyroid cancer or a benign thyroid nodule (not recorded which). Some clones in this sample may be carry-over from other donors' samples.

Remarks on this clone: A junction end diverges from the germline sequence, so it may reflect a read error. The chain links TRBV20-1 to TRBJ2-7; 10 nucleotides line up with TRBD2. Per germline, CDR1 DFQATT and CDR2 SNEGSKA (reference sequence). The length of the CDR3 is 16 residues. Here the CDR3 reads CGAQTPSGSIVDEQYF. The CDR3 DNA follows: TGCGGTGCTCAGACCCCTAGCGGGAGCATTGTCGACGAGCAGTACTTC.

This clone was counted many times. The chain has TRBV12-3 or TRBV12-4 and TRBJ1-5; D unclear. The germline V and J ends were trimmed by 7 bases and 3 bases, with 4 bases remaining between them. The CDR3 contains 11 residues. CDR3 amino acids: CASTSNQPQHF. The CDR3 coding sequence is TGTGCCAGCACCTCCAATCAGCCCCAGCATTTT.

This chain uses TRBV4-1 with TRBJ1-2; TRBD1 is a possible D gene (6 bases). V was cut by 0 bases and J by 9 bases, with 14 bases left in between. The CDR3 length is 14 residues. Germline CDR1 reads MGHRA; CDR2 reads YSYEKL. Written as DNA, the CDR3 is TGCGCCAGCAGCCAAGAAGGGACAAAGTTAAGCTACACCTTC. This codes for CASSQEGTKLSYTF.

The V gene is TRBV7-2, the J gene TRBJ1-5; maybe TRBD1 (6 bases). The germline V and J ends were trimmed by 5 bases and 3 bases, with 14 bases remaining between them. The CDR3 is 15 residues long. Per the germline V gene, CDR1 is SGHTA and CDR2 is FQGNSA. The CDR3 here is CASSPEGGINQPQHF. In DNA, the CDR3 is TGTGCCAGCAGCCCGGAGGGGGGCATCAATCAGCCCCAGCATTTT.

The table lists this clone with many counts. This chain links TRBV19 with TRBJ1-5, with a tentative D call TRBD1 (6 bases). Germline CDR1 LNHDA, CDR2 SQIVND (reference sequence). Trimming stripped 3 bases from V and 2 bases from J, with 11 bases between. The CDR3 totals 15 residues. DNA for the CDR3: TGTGCCAGTAGTATTCGGGGGGCTGGCAATCAGCCCCAGCATTTT. Its protein is CASSIRGAGNQPQHF.

This clone has at least ten counts. This rearrangement joins TRBV7-3 to TRBJ2-7, with D possibly being TRBD2 (6 bases). CDR1 SGHTA and CDR2 FQGTGA come from the germline V gene. The CDR3 spans 14 residues. V dropped 7 bases and J dropped 12 bases, with 25 bases sitting between them. CDR3 bases: TGTGCCAGCACCCTAGGGCGGGGCAGAGCTTCTGTGTACTTC. Protein product: CASTLGRGRASVYF.

The chain couples TRBV6-1 to TRBJ2-3; D might be TRBD2 (5 bases). Germline loops: CDR1 MNHNS, CDR2 SASEGT. V lost 6 bases and J lost 2, with 9 bases in between. The CDR3 spans 13 residues. The CDR3 loop reads CASRTTTTDTQYF. CDR3 coding DNA: TGTGCCAGCAGGACTACCACCACAGATACGCAGTATTTT.

This clone was counted many times. It may be a read error: a sequence one base away is much more abundant. Other DNA sequences of this sample code for an identical CDR3. This chain links TRBV6-1 with TRBJ2-2; tentatively, D is TRBD1 or TRBD2 (6 bases each). Trimming pared 2 bases from V and 5 bases from J, leaving 21 bases between. CDR1 and CDR2 from the germline V gene are MNHNS and SASEGT. The CDR3 runs 18 residues. The DNA for the CDR3 is TGTGCCAGCAGTGAACAAGTACTAGCAGGGGTAGGGACCGGGGAGCTGTTTTTT. Translating gives CASSEQVLAGVGTGELFF.

This clone has at least ten counts. A read error may account for a junction end that differs from germline. This same CDR3 is encoded by further DNA sequences in the sample. This rearrangement joins TRBV4-1 to TRBJ2-2; 7 nucleotides line up with TRBD2. CDR3 size: 15 residues. The germline CDR1 and CDR2 sequences are MGHRA and YSYEKL. Here the CDR3 DNA reads TGCGCCAGCAGCCCCCGCGGCAGGGAGGGCGGGGGGCTGTTTTTT. Amino acid sequence: CASSPRGREGGGLFF.

In this sample, this clone turned up many times. The chain recombines TRBV6-6 with TRBJ2-3, with 11 bases that match TRBD2. Trimming at V came to 0 bases and at J to 4 bases, leaving 6 bases not matched to a gene. This CDR3 is 17 amino acids long. From germline, CDR1 is MNHNY and CDR2 SVGAGI (reference sequence). In DNA form, the CDR3 reads TGTGCCAGCAGTTACTCTAGTAGCGGGAGGGCTTCAGATACGCAGTATTTT. Protein: CASSYSSSGRASDTQYF.

About this clone: Just one base apart from a much larger clone, this may be a read error. Other DNA sequences within the sample encode an identical CDR3. V gene TRBV28 combines with J gene TRBJ1-5; D remains unclear. The CDR3 extends over 12 amino acids. The germline V gene encodes CDR1 MDHEN and CDR2 SYDVKM. The CDR3 sequence: CASSQATQPQHF. CDR3 bases: TGTGCCAGCAGCCAGGCCACTCAGCCCCAACATTTT.

This clone was observed a handful of times. This may come from a read error, since a much larger clone is one base off. The chain couples TRBV6-6 to TRBJ1-2; maybe TRBD1 (6 bases). This CDR3 contains 13 residues. The germline CDR1 and CDR2 sequences are MNHNY and SVGAGI (reference sequence). The V end was cut by 2 bases, the J end by 12 bases, with 16 bases between. CDR3 region: CASSYRGGGGDTF. The CDR3 DNA reads as TGTGCCAGCAGTTACCGCGGGGGGGGGGGCGACACCTTC.

Details on this clone: Being one base from a much bigger clone, this may be a read error. This chain connects TRBV5-4 to TRBJ1-3; no reliable D call. V lost 2 bases and J lost 4, with 7 bases in between. The CDR3 consists of 13 residues. Germline CDR1 SGHNT, CDR2 YYREEE (reference sequence). CDR3 coding DNA: TGTGCCAGCAGCTTAAGGGTCGGAAACACCATATATTTT. Residues: CASSLRVGNTIYF. The full variable domain, in which reference TRBV5-4 and TRBJ1-3 provide the parts outside the CDR3, is ETGVTQSPTHLIKTRGQQVTLRCSSQSGHNTVSWYQQALGQGPQFIFQYYREEENGRGNFPPRFSGLQFPNYSSELNVNALELDDSALYLCASSLRVGNTIYFGEGSWLTVV.

This clone was counted at least ten times. The J gene is TRBJ2-7, the V gene TRBV11-3, with a possible D match to TRBD2 (6 bases). The CDR3 runs 12 residues. Germline V CDR1 and CDR2: SGHNT, YENEEA. The V and J ends lost 3 bases and 5 bases respectively, with 8 bases between them. CDR3 DNA sequence: TGTGCCAGCAGCTTGGGCGGGAACGAGCAGTACTTC. It is translated as CASSLGGNEQYF.

This clone was seen many times. The chain recombines TRBV20-1 with TRBJ2-2, with D hard to call. CDR3 length: 14 amino acids. CDR1 is DFQATT, CDR2 SNEGSKA, per germline (reference sequence). Deletions cut 3 bases from V and 0 bases from J, with 8 bases between. The CDR3 DNA reads as TGCAGTGCTAGCTGGGTCCCGAACACCGGGGAGCTGTTTTTT. It specifies CSASWVPNTGELFF.

This clone was counted ten times or more. V and J are TRBV27 and TRBJ1-2, with D unclear. V was clipped by 0 bases and J by 3 bases, with 11 bases between them. Germline V CDR1 and CDR2: MNHEY, SMNVEV (reference sequence). The CDR3 sequence is 15 residues long. The DNA for the CDR3 is TGTGCCAGCAGTTTATCCCTTCTGTCTGACTATGGCTACACCTTC. Its protein is CASSLSLLSDYGYTF.

This clone was counted ten times or more. The rearrangement links TRBV7-3 to TRBJ2-1, with D perhaps given as TRBD1 or TRBD2 (5 bases each). There are 13 residues in the CDR3. V lost 8 bases to trimming and J lost 6 bases, with 14 bases between them. Germline CDR1 and CDR2: SGHTA and FQGTGA. The CDR3 bases are TGTGCCAGCGGTGAGGGGCGCGGCAATGAGCAGTTCTTC. Translation gives CASGEGRGNEQFF.